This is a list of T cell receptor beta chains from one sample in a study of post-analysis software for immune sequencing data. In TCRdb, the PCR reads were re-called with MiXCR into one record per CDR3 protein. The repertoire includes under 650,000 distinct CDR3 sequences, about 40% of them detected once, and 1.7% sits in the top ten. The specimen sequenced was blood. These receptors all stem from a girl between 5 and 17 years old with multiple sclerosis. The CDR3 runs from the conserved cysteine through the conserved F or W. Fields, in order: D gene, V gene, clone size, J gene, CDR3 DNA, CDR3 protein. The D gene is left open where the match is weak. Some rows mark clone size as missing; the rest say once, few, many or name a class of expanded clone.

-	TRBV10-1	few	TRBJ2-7	TGCGCCAGCAGTGAGAAACAGGGACCCTACGAGCAGTACTTC	CASSEKQGPYEQYF
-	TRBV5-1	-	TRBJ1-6	TGCACCAGCAGGGGTTTTTTTAATTCACCCCTCCACTTT	CTSRGFFNSPLHF
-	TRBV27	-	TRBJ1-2	TGTGCCAGCAGTTTAACAGGGATGGAGTCTGAACGTGGCTACACCTTC	CASSLTGMESERGYTF
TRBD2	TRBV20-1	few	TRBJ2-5	TGCAGTGCCCCCCGACTAGCGGAAGAAGAGACCCAGTACTTC	CSAPRLAEEETQYF
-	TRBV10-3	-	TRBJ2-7	TGTGCCATCAGTGAGTCCGGGGCCTCCTACGAGCAGTACTTC	CAISESGASYEQYF
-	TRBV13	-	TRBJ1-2	TGTGCCAGCAGCCCCAGACGGGGGGGTGGCTACACCTTC	CASSPRRGGGYTF
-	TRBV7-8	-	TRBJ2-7	TGTGCCAGCAGCTTACGATGGGGGGAGTACTCCTACGAGCAGTACTTC	CASSLRWGEYSYEQYF
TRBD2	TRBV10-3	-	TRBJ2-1	TGTGCCATCAGTGGAACTAGCGGGCTTTTCAATGAGCAGTTCTTC	CAISGTSGLFNEQFF
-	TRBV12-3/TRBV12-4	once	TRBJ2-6	TGTGCCAGCAGGTCAGAGTTTGGGGCCAACGTCCAGACTTTC	CASRSEFGANVQTF
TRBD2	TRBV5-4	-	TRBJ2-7	TGTGCCAGCAGCTCGCCCCCGGGACTAGAGTACGAGCAGTACTTC	CASSSPPGLEYEQYF
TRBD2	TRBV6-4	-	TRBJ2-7	TGTGCCAGCAGTGCCCTAGGACTAGCGGGGGACTCCTACGAGCAGTACTTC	CASSALGLAGDSYEQYF
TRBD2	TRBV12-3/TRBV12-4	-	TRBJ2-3	TGTGCCAGCATCCCGGGACTAGCGGGAGGAAAGGGGACAGATACGCAGTATTTT	CASIPGLAGGKGTDTQYF
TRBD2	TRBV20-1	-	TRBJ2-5	TGCAGTGCTAGGGTTATAGCGGGAGGGCCCGTAGAGACCCAGTACTTC	CSARVIAGGPVETQYF
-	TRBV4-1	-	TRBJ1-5	TGCGCCAGCAGCTCTGGGCAGTATGATCAGCCCCAGCATTTT	CASSSGQYDQPQHF
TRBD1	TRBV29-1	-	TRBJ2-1	TGCAGCGTTGATCGGGACAGGGTGAATGAGCAGTTCTTC	CSVDRDRVNEQFF
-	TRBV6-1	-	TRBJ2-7	TGTGCCAGCAGTGAAGGGTCGCCTTGGGGAGGCTACGAGCAGTACTTC	CASSEGSPWGGYEQYF
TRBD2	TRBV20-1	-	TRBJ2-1	TGCAGTGCCCCTAGGCCAGGGAGGGCAGGTGGAACCCACAATGAGCAGTTCTTC	CSAPRPGRAGGTHNEQFF
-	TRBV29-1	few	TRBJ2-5	TGCAGCGTTTCAGAGTCCCAGGAGACCCAGTACTTC	CSVSESQETQYF
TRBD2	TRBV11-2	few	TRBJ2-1	TGTGCCAGCAGCTTAGACTTGGCTAGCGGGAGACAAGATGAGCAGTTCTTC	CASSLDLASGRQDEQFF
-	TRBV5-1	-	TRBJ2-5	TGCGCCAGCAGCGGCCCGCGAGAGGTTAAGGAGACCCAGTACTTC	CASSGPREVKETQYF
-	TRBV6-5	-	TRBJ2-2	TGTGCCAGCACCACCAGGAAACAGAGCACCGGGGAGCTGTTTTTT	CASTTRKQSTGELFF
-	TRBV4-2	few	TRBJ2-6	TGTGCCAGCAGCCCCCGTGGAGGGGCTGGGGCCAACGTCCTGACTTTC	CASSPRGGAGANVLTF
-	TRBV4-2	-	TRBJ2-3	TGTGCCAGCAGTCTCTTACGGGGTTCGGGAGATACGCAGTATTTT	CASSLLRGSGDTQYF
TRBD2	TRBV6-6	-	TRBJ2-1	TGTGCCAGCACTACTAACCCCCTAGCGGGAGGGTTCAATGAGCAGTTCTTC	CASTTNPLAGGFNEQFF
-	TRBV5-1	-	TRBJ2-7	TGCGCCAGCAGCCCACGGACAATGGGGCCTATTTACGAGCAGTACTTC	CASSPRTMGPIYEQYF
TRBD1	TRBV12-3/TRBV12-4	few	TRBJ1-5	TGTGCCAGCAGCATTCGCCACCGGGACAGGGGAGGCGGGAGAAATCAGCCCCAGCATTTT	CASSIRHRDRGGGRNQPQHF
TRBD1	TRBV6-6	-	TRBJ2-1	TGTGCCAGCAGAAGACAGGGGCGAAGCAATGAGCAGTTCTTC	CASRRQGRSNEQFF
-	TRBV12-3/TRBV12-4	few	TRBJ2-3	TGTGCCAGCAGTTTACTTAGTGTGGGTACAGATACGCAGTATTTT	CASSLLSVGTDTQYF
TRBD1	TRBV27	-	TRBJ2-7	TGTGCCAGCCGGAGACAGGGTATCTCCTACGAGCAGTACTTC	CASRRQGISYEQYF
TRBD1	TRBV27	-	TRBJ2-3	TGTGCCAGTAGGCTCGGCGGGACAGGATATGATACGCAGTATTTT	CASRLGGTGYDTQYF
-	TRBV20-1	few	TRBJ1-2	TGCAGTGCACCGCACGGCAGCAACTATGGCTACACCTTC	CSAPHGSNYGYTF
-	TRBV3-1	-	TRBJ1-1	TGTGCCAGCAGCCAATTGTTTGGGGCGAACACTGAAGCTTTCTTT	CASSQLFGANTEAFF
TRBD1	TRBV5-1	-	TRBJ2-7	TGCGCCAGCAGCTTAGACGGGACAGCCCTATCCCACGAGCAGTACTTC	CASSLDGTALSHEQYF